A single T cell receptor beta chain is shown here with its context. Its antigen is not identified. The sample originates from a study of CD8 T cells in ankylosing spondylitis. Study-level points and caveats: Blood from ankylosing spondylitis patients appeared to carry a characteristic roughly 8-variant TCR beta motif.

Each CDR3 protein is one row after TCRdb ran MiXCR on the 5' RACE reads. The top ten clones hold about a sixth of a sample with almost 400,000 distinct CDR3 sequences, around 24% of them seen once. This TCR was recovered from a male donor with ankylosing spondylitis. The sequencing sample was made of blood, either unsorted or a sorted T cell fraction (not recorded which).

The CDR3 nucleotides are TGTGCCAGCAGGGGGGACAGGGGGCCTCTAGGGCAGCCCCAGCATTTT. As protein: CASRGDRGPLGQPQHF. The genes are TRBV28 and TRBJ1-5, with TRBD1 matching over 12 bases. This CDR3 is built from 16 residues. The germline V gene has CDR1 MDHEN and CDR2 SYDVKM. Unmatched junction bases numbered 10, after V lost 6 bases and J lost 7 bases.